The 28 T cell receptor beta chains in this list originate from one sample, sequenced in a study of T cell responses to AZD1222 COVID-19 vaccine. Only in-frame clones appear in the TCRdb table, and some are missing; sequencing was by immunoSEQ multiplex PCR. The data show about 92,000 clones, approximately 90% seen once. This specimen was peripheral blood, taken on day 0 of AZD1222 vaccination. These receptors were taken from an adult in good health.

This chain connects TRBV18 to TRBJ1-4; no definite D call. With 3 bases removed from V and 10 bases from J, the gap between germline ends came to 15 bases. From germline, CDR1 is KGHSH and CDR2 LQKENI. The CDR3 totals 14 residues. DNA for the CDR3: TGTGCCAGCTCACCCCCCGGAAGGGAGGGAAAACTGTTTTTT. It is translated as CASSPPGREGKLFF.

The chain is built from TRBV5-1 and TRBJ2-7; TRBD1 matches 9 bases. This CDR3 has 15 residues. From germline, CDR1 is SGHRS and CDR2 YFSETQ. Unmatched junction bases numbered 1, after V lost 0 bases and J lost 0 bases. CDR3 loop: CASSLVTGGSYEQYF. The DNA for the CDR3 is TGCGCCAGCAGCTTGGTGACAGGGGGCTCCTACGAGCAGTACTTC. The whole variable domain, filled in from reference TRBV5-1 and TRBJ2-7, reads KAGVTQTPRYLIKTRGQQVTLSCSPISGHRSVSWYQQTPGQGLQFLFEYFSETQRNKGNFPGRFSGRQFSNSRSEMNVSTLELGDSALYLCASSLVTGGSYEQYFGPGTRLTVT.

V and J are TRBV19 and TRBJ2-7, with a possible D match to TRBD2 (5 bases). The CDR3 contains 14 residues. V was shortened by 3 bases and J by 2 bases, with 11 bases between the two germline ends. Germline values: CDR1 LNHDA, CDR2 SQIVND (reference sequence). CDR3: CASSMRAVAYEQYF. Here the CDR3 DNA reads TGTGCCAGTAGTATGCGGGCGGTAGCCTACGAGCAGTACTTC. Supplemented by reference TRBV19 and TRBJ2-7, the full variable domain reads DGGITQSPKYLFRKEGQNVTLSCEQNLNHDAMYWYRQDPGQGLRLIYYSQIVNDFQKGDIAEGYSVSREKKESFPLTVTSAQKNPTAFYLCASSMRAVAYEQYFGPGTRLTVT.

The table lists this clone with a count of one. The V gene is TRBV9, the J gene TRBJ1-1; D not certain. V lost 4 bases to trimming and J lost 4 bases, with 14 bases between them. This CDR3 is 14 amino acids long. Looked up from germline, CDR1 is SGDLS and CDR2 is YYNGEE. The CDR3 nucleotides read TGTGCCAGCAGCCCTCGAGCGGGGAGCACTGAAGCTTTCTTT. Its translation is CASSPRAGSTEAFF. Drawing the rest from reference TRBV9 and TRBJ1-1, the complete variable domain is DSGVTQTPKHLITATGQRVTLRCSPRSGDLSVYWYQQSLDQGLQFLIQYYNGEERAKGNILERFSAQQFPDLHSELNLSSLELGDSALYFCASSPRAGSTEAFFGQGTRLTVV.

The chain has TRBV4-3 and TRBJ2-7; 8 nucleotides match TRBD1. The germline V gene has CDR1 LGHNA and CDR2 YSLEER. The CDR3 has 15 residues. The ends lost 1 base at V and 7 bases at J; junction bases unmatched: 9. The CDR3 region has the DNA TGCGCCAGCAGCCAAGTAGCGACAGGGGTGGGGGAGCAGTACTTC. The encoded protein is CASSQVATGVGEQYF.

The sample holds a few counts of this clone. The rearrangement joins TRBV6-1 to TRBJ1-3, with 7 nucleotides matching TRBD1. Germline V CDR1 and CDR2: MNHNS, SASEGT. J was trimmed by 2 bases and V by 2 bases; bases with no gene match: 3. This CDR3 is built from 15 residues. CDR3 residues: CASSEQGTAGNTIYF. In DNA, the CDR3 is TGTGCCAGCAGTGAACAGGGGACAGCTGGAAACACCATATATTTT.

This chain joins TRBV7-2 and TRBJ1-6, with D possibly matching TRBD1 (5 bases). Germline V lookup: CDR1 SGHTA, CDR2 FQGNSA. Trimming removed 1 base at V and 6 bases at J, with 22 bases between. This CDR3 spans 19 amino acids. The CDR3 sequence is CASSLVGGRRGSGNSPLHF. Written as DNA, the CDR3 is TGTGCCAGCAGCTTAGTGGGGGGAAGGAGGGGAAGTGGTAATTCACCCCTCCACTTT.

CDR3 sequence: CASFLPPFEQYF. For the CDR3, the DNA is TGTGCCAGCTTCCTACCACCTTTCGAGCAGTACTTC. The J gene is TRBJ2-7, the V gene TRBV6-6; unclear D gene. V was shortened by 8 bases and J by 6 bases, with 14 bases between the two germline ends. This CDR3 spans 12 amino acids. Germline V gene sequence: CDR1 MNHNY, CDR2 SVGAGI (reference sequence).

The genes are TRBV7-9 and TRBJ2-1, with D possibly matching TRBD2 (6 bases). This CDR3 contains 13 residues. The germline gives CDR1 SEHNR, CDR2 FQNEAQ (reference sequence). V lost 2 bases and J 8 bases, leaving 10 bases between the germline ends. As DNA, the CDR3 is TGTGCCAGCAGCTTATCTCGGAGGGATGAGCAGTTCTTC. Its translation: CASSLSRRDEQFF. The whole variable domain, remainder taken from reference TRBV7-9 and TRBJ2-1, is DTGVSQNPRHKITKRGQNVTFRCDPISEHNRLYWYRQTLGQGPEFLTYFQNEAQLEKSRLLSDRFSAERPKGSFSTLEIQRTEQGDSAMYLCASSLSRRDEQFFGPGTRLTVL.

The chain recombines TRBV7-3 with TRBJ2-1; 9 positions match TRBD2. The germline CDR1 and CDR2 sequences are SGHTA and FQGTGA. Losses at the gene ends were 2 bases for V and 7 bases for J; bases not matched to a gene: 9. This CDR3 contains 16 residues. The CDR3 DNA reads TGTGCCAGCAGCTTAGAAACGCTAGCGGGGAGGAATGAGCAGTTCTTC. This codes for CASSLETLAGRNEQFF.

V is TRBV2 and J is TRBJ1-5, with D unresolved. Trimming pared 6 bases from V and 1 base from J, leaving 7 bases between. CDR3 length: 13 residues. Germline V lookup: CDR1 SNHLY, CDR2 FYNNEI. CDR3 loop: CASRLGSNQPQHF. DNA for the CDR3: TGTGCCAGCAGACTCGGCAGCAATCAGCCCCAGCATTTT.

V and J are TRBV30 and TRBJ1-1, with unresolved D. The germline CDR1 and CDR2 sequences are GTSNPN and SVGIG (reference sequence). Trimming removed 2 bases from V and 1 base from J, with 11 bases in between. This CDR3 contains 14 residues. The CDR3, as DNA: TGTGCCTGGAGTAAGCAGAGTCCGAACACTGAAGCTTTCTTT. It translates to CAWSKQSPNTEAFF.

V gene TRBV18 combines with J gene TRBJ2-2; TRBD1 agrees at 7 bases. The length of the CDR3 is 17 residues. J lost 4 bases, V lost 0 bases, and 8 bases had no gene match. Germline CDR1 reads KGHSH; CDR2 reads LQKENI. In DNA, the CDR3 is TGTGCCAGCTCACCACCGCTAGGGACAGACATCACCGGGGAGCTGTTTTTT. As protein: CASSPPLGTDITGELFF.

The CDR3 region is CASSQVLGNYGYTF. CDR3 bases: TGTGCCAGCAGCCAAGTTCTGGGGAACTATGGCTACACCTTC. This sequence joins TRBV3-1 (or the pseudogene TRBV3-2) and TRBJ1-2; D not resolved. CDR1 is LGHDT, CDR2 YNNKEL, per germline (reference sequence). The germline V and J ends were trimmed by 1 base and 2 bases, with 8 bases remaining between them. This CDR3 has 14 residues.

The chain carries TRBV5-1 and TRBJ1-1, with 7 bases that match TRBD1. Germline V gene lookup returns CDR1 SGHRS and CDR2 YFSETQ. The CDR3 extends over 16 amino acids. The junction had 11 bases not matched to a gene; V was cut back by 1 base and J by 5 bases. DNA of the CDR3: TGCGCCAGCAGCTTGAACGGGGTAGGGGGCCCGACTGAAGCTTTCTTT. Its protein product is CASSLNGVGGPTEAFF.

The rearrangement joins TRBV18 to TRBJ1-2; a weak D match, TRBD1 (5 bases). The V and J ends lost 8 bases and 2 bases respectively, with 18 bases between them. The V gene's germline CDR1 is KGHSH and CDR2 LQKENI. The CDR3 sequence is 15 residues long. The CDR3 DNA follows: TGTGCCAGCGCCCCCGCTGGGGGATCAAACTATGGCTACACCTTC. It yields the protein CASAPAGGSNYGYTF.

The count of this clone is one. V usage is TRBV12-3 or TRBV12-4 and J usage is TRBJ1-1; D gene ambiguous. Trimming took off 6 bases at V and 8 bases at J, with 10 bases between the two ends. This CDR3 is built from 11 residues. CDR3 bases: TGTGCCAGCAGCCGGAACTACGAAGCTTTCTTT. Translated: CASSRNYEAFF.

The CDR3 region has the DNA TGTGCCAGCTCACCCGACACCTCCTACGAGCAGTACTTC. Its protein product is CASSPDTSYEQYF. The gene calls are TRBV18 and TRBJ2-7; no clear D. The CDR3 sequence is 13 residues long. The V gene lost 3 bases and the J gene lost 0 bases, with 6 bases spanning the gap. Germline V gene data show CDR1 as KGHSH and CDR2 as LQKENI.

The rearrangement joins TRBV6-5 to TRBJ1-4; TRBD1 aligns across 7 bases. The V and J ends lost 5 bases and 4 bases, in that order; junction bases with no gene match: 4. The CDR3 extends over 14 amino acids. Germline V gives CDR1 MNHEY, CDR2 SVGAGI. CDR3 region: CASSRRDSNEKLFF. For the CDR3, the DNA is TGTGCCAGCAGTCGCAGGGACAGTAATGAAAAACTGTTTTTT.

The V gene is TRBV11-2, the J gene TRBJ2-7, with no clear D. Germline CDR1 is SGHAT and CDR2 is FQNNGV. The CDR3 extends over 13 amino acids. Between the trimmed V and J ends, which lost 3 bases and 2 bases, there was a span of 8 bases. Written as DNA, the CDR3 is TGTGCCAGCAGCTTCTCACAACCCTACGAGCAGTACTTC. Encoded protein: CASSFSQPYEQYF.

V gene TRBV7-9 combines with J gene TRBJ2-3; maybe TRBD1 (5 bases). Germline V gives CDR1 SEHNR, CDR2 FQNEAQ (reference sequence). The V end lost 3 bases, the J end lost 2 bases, and 9 bases lay between the germline ends. The CDR3 is made up of 14 amino acids. This chain's CDR3 is CASSFWTLTDTQYF. The CDR3 bases are TGTGCCAGCAGCTTCTGGACACTCACAGATACGCAGTATTTT. Full variable domain (remainder filled in from reference TRBV7-9 and TRBJ2-3): DTGVSQNPRHKITKRGQNVTFRCDPISEHNRLYWYRQTLGQGPEFLTYFQNEAQLEKSRLLSDRFSAERPKGSFSTLEIQRTEQGDSAMYLCASSFWTLTDTQYFGPGTRLTVL.

This clone has just one count. The chain uses TRBV20-1 and TRBJ2-3; no clear D. The germline V and J ends were trimmed by 3 bases and 10 bases, with 17 bases remaining between them. CDR1 DFQATT and CDR2 SNEGSKA come from the germline V gene (reference sequence). CDR3 length: 13 residues. The CDR3, as DNA: TGCAGTGCTAGTCGAAAAGGGCATCGCGCGCAGTATTTT. It translates to CSASRKGHRAQYF.

The rearrangement joins TRBV19 to TRBJ2-7, with D possibly TRBD2 on 6 matching bases. The germline CDR1 and CDR2 sequences are LNHDA and SQIVND (reference sequence). V lost 2 bases, J lost 4 bases, and 12 bases lay in between. The CDR3 has 14 residues. Here the CDR3 DNA reads TGTGCCAGTAGTATAAGCGGGCAGAGATACGAGCAGTACTTC. It codes for CASSISGQRYEQYF.

The chain combines TRBV5-5 with TRBJ1-1; a possible D gene is TRBD1 (5 bases). Trimming stripped 4 bases from V and 3 bases from J, with 13 bases between. Germline CDR1 is SGHKS and CDR2 is YYEKEE (reference sequence). This CDR3 region has 14 residues. The CDR3 spells CASSQGRTYTEAFF. CDR3 coding DNA: TGTGCCAGCAGCCAGGGACGGACGTACACTGAAGCTTTCTTT.

This chain links TRBV19 with TRBJ1-2; D remains ambiguous. There are 13 residues in the CDR3. V was trimmed by 4 bases and J by 0 bases, leaving 6 bases between them. The germline V gene encodes CDR1 LNHDA and CDR2 SQIVND (reference sequence). The CDR3 region is CASSTDTNYGYTF. The DNA of the CDR3 is TGTGCCAGTAGTACCGATACTAACTATGGCTACACCTTC.

The chain employs TRBV7-9 and TRBJ2-3; D perhaps matches TRBD2 (6 bases). Trimming left V 2 bases short and J 10 bases short, with 10 bases between. The germline V gene has CDR1 SEHNR and CDR2 FQNEAQ (reference sequence). The CDR3 totals 12 residues. The CDR3 region has the DNA TGTGCCAGCAGCTTACCGGGAGCGGCGCAGTATTTT. Encoded protein: CASSLPGAAQYF.

The J gene is TRBJ1-1, the V gene TRBV5-1; TRBD1 might be the D (6 bases). Per the germline V gene, CDR1 is SGHRS and CDR2 is YFSETQ. CDR3 length: 15 amino acids. Trimming left V 4 bases short and J 7 bases short, with 20 bases between. The CDR3 region is CASSPTAGAKGEAFF. The CDR3 DNA reads TGCGCCAGCAGCCCTACTGCGGGGGCCAAGGGTGAAGCTTTCTTT.

In this sample, this clone turned up once. The junction and the germline gene differ at one end; a read error may be behind it. The chain couples TRBV6-1 to TRBJ2-3, with D unresolved. Germline CDR1 MNHNS, CDR2 SASEGT. This CDR3 region has 13 residues. As DNA, the CDR3 is TGTGCCAGCAGGGAAGACAGCACAGATACGCAGTATTTT. As protein: CASREDSTDTQYF.